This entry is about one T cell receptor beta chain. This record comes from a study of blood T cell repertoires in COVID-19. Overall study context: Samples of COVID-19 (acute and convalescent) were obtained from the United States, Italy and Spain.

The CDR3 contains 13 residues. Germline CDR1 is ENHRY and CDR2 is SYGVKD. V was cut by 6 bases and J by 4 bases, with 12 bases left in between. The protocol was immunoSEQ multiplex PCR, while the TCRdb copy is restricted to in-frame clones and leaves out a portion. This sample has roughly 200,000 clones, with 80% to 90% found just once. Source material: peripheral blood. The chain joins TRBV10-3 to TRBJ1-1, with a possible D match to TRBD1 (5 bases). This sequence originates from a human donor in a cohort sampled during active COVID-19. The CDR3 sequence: CAISYSDSTEAFF. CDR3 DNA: TGTGCCATCAGCTACAGCGACAGCACTGAAGCTTTCTTT.